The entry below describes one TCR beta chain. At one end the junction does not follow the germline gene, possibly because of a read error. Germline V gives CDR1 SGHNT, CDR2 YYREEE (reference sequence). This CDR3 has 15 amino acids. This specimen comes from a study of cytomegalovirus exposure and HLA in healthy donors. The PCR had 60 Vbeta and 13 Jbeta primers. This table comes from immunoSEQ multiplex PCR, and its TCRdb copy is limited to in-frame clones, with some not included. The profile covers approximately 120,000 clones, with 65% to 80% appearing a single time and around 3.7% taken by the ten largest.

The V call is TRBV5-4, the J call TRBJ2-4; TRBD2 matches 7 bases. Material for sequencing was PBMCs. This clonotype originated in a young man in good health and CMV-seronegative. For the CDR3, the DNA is TGTGCCAGCAGCTCCGGGGGGACGCCTAAAAGCATTCAGTACTTC. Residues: CASSSGGTPKSIQYF.